This entry lists 16 T cell receptor beta chains sequenced from one sample in a study of CXCR3-negative and CXCR3-positive naive CD8 T cells. Study-wide results and caveats: Compared with CXCR3-negative naive cells, CXCR3-positive naive cells showed more hydrophobic TRB CDR3s.

No antigen has been identified for these receptors. In preparing the TRB cDNA libraries, 5' RACE with UMI labels was used. TCRdb re-called the 5' RACE reads; one entry per CDR3 protein, DNA not given. This sample carries 150,000 to 170,000 distinct CDR3 sequences, with 0.45% to 0.55% going to the ten biggest clones. Sample: naive CXCR3+ CD8+ T cells from blood. Subset indicated: CD45RO-CCR7+CD27+CD95- naive CD8+ T cells expressing CXCR3 (TNR3+). The receptors derive from a human donor in good health. Some clones in this sample may be carry-over from other donors' samples.

This chain uses TRBV29-1 with TRBJ2-7; the TCRdb D gene call, TRBD2, has no DNA to confirm it. CDR1 is SQVTM and CDR2 is ANQGSEA in the germline V gene. The CDR3 is 13 residues long. CDR3 loop: CSAATSGSYEQYF.

This chain connects TRBV28 to TRBJ1-2; the D call of TRBD1 rests on TCRdb alone, since no DNA is present to check it. The CDR3 is 16 residues long. CDR1 is MDHEN, CDR2 SYDVKM, per germline. The CDR3: CASSLWGRTPNYGYTF.

V usage is TRBV7-3 and J usage is TRBJ2-7; TCRdb calls TRBD2, which cannot be checked without DNA. The germline V gene has CDR1 SGHTA and CDR2 FQGTGA. This CDR3 is built from 13 residues. The CDR3 sequence is CASSLLAGHEQYF.

V gene TRBV6-5 combines with J gene TRBJ1-4; as DNA is missing, the TRBD1 call by TCRdb cannot be tested. Germline-derived CDR1 and CDR2 are MNHEY and SVGAGI. This CDR3 has 16 amino acids. This CDR3 is CASSTWRGGPKEKLFF.

The rearrangement joins TRBV2 to TRBJ2-1; checking the TCRdb D call of TRBD1 is not possible without DNA. This CDR3 is built from 11 residues. Germline V gives CDR1 SNHLY, CDR2 FYNNEI. The CDR3 region is CASIGADEQFF.

This chain connects TRBV5-1 to TRBJ2-7; TCRdb picks TRBD1, but there is no DNA to check that call. CDR3 length: 14 residues. Germline V gives CDR1 SGHRS, CDR2 YFSETQ. The CDR3 protein is CASRSGHLSYEQYF.

J is TRBJ1-1 and V is TRBV21-1; lacking DNA, the TRBD1 call made by TCRdb goes unchecked. TRBV21-1 is shown as a pseudogene. The CDR3 covers 18 residues. This chain's CDR3 is CASSLSAGQGDGNTEAFF.

The V gene is TRBV20-1, the J gene TRBJ2-5; TCRdb returns TRBD1, unconfirmable since there is no DNA. Germline assignment: CDR1 DFQATT and CDR2 SNEGSKA (reference sequence). CDR3 length equals 13 residues. The CDR3 loop is CSARATGLETQYF.

This chain links TRBV12-3 or TRBV12-4 with TRBJ1-2. The length of the CDR3 is 13 residues. CDR3 protein: CASSPFAGGADAF.

Here the CDR3 reads CSARGNHDRDDQPQHF. The chain is built from TRBV20-1 and TRBJ1-5; lacking DNA, the TRBD1 call made by TCRdb goes unchecked. From germline, CDR1 is DFQATT and CDR2 SNEGSKA (reference sequence). The CDR3 has 16 amino acids.

V usage is TRBV29-1 and J usage is TRBJ1-2; the TCRdb D gene call, TRBD1, has no DNA to confirm it. In germline, CDR1 is SQVTM, CDR2 ANQGSEA. This CDR3 is built from 14 residues. CDR3 sequence reads: CSVVSSQLNYGYTF.

The V and J genes are TRBV4-2 and TRBJ1-2; TCRdb's D call, TRBD1, is unchecked because there is no DNA. Per germline, CDR1 LGHNA and CDR2 YNFKEQ. This CDR3 comprises 13 residues. The CDR3: CASSQEDREGYTF.

The rearrangement uses TRBV7-9 and TRBJ2-2; TCRdb designates TRBD2, a call that cannot be tested without DNA. The CDR3 spans 17 residues. CDR1 is SEHNR and CDR2 is FQNEAQ in the germline V gene (reference sequence). CDR3 region: CASSPSGTSANTGELFF.

This chain connects TRBV29-1 to TRBJ2-2; the TCRdb call, TRBD1, lacks DNA for checking. CDR3 length: 15 residues. The germline V gene has CDR1 SQVTM and CDR2 ANQGSEA. CDR3: CSVEEGTTTTGELFF.

The chain recombines TRBV24-1 with TRBJ2-2; TCRdb proposes TRBD1, but this gene call is untestable without DNA. From germline, CDR1 is KGHDR and CDR2 SFDVKD. There are 17 residues in the CDR3. The CDR3 here is CATSDVTGTANTGELFF.

The chain carries TRBV9 and TRBJ1-2. Germline V gene lookup returns CDR1 SGDLS and CDR2 YYNGEE. The CDR3 is made up of 12 amino acids. Here the CDR3 reads CASSDTGNGYTF.